The entry below describes one T cell receptor beta chain. Its antigen is currently unknown. The source of the sample is a study of T-cell memory formation after mild COVID-19. Study observations and caveats: Whether day 37 second-wave clones are SARS-CoV-2-specific was not confirmed. Contracting clones, day 15 to 85, had balanced CD4/CD8, and later expanders favored CD4+. The CD4+ clones that contracted clustered mainly within CM and EM, and the CD8+ clones concentrated in EMRA.

Per the germline V gene, CDR1 is LGHDT and CDR2 is YNNKEL (reference sequence). The CDR3 consists of 15 residues. Trimming took 0 bases from V and 5 from J; bases not matched to a gene: 3. Via MiXCR, TCRdb re-called the 5' RACE reads, giving one row per CDR3 protein. The table records 350,000 to 500,000 distinct CDR3 sequences, roughly 18% of them present only once. This chain links TRBV3-1 with TRBJ1-2; 10 bases map to TRBD1. This clonotype was obtained from a man between 18 and 29 years old who had mild COVID-19 (a few samples of this study predate the infection). Cell type and time point are not known. The sample taken for sequencing was PBMCs or a T cell subset sorted from them (not recorded which). In DNA, the CDR3 is TGTGCCAGCAGCCAAGAGGACAGGGGGAGTTATGGCTACACCTTC. As protein: CASSQEDRGSYGYTF.